This T cell receptor (beta chain) came from a study of blood T cell repertoires in COVID-19. Germline loops: CDR1 MDHEN, CDR2 SYDVKM. V lost 2 bases to trimming and J lost 3 bases; unmatched junction nucleotides: 1. The CDR3 loop spans 14 amino acids. Per the original methods: For nucleated cells, counts were estimated from reference gene primer amplification. TCRdb's table, derived via immunoSEQ multiplex PCR, lists solely in-frame clones and lacks some. D and trimming were read from the DNA, whereas the V and J calls and clone size are those reported in that table. The sample has approximately 400,000 clones, 81% seen once.

The sample comprised peripheral blood. This sequence joins TRBV28 and TRBJ1-5, with 7 bases fitting TRBD1. The receptor's source is a human donor with acute or convalescent COVID-19. The donor label of this sample is uncertain. CDR3 sequence reads: CASSLDRDNQPQHF. The DNA for the CDR3 is TGTGCCAGCAGTTTAGACAGGGACAATCAGCCCCAGCATTTT.